This paragraph reports one T cell receptor beta chain. Its target is unknown. Germline V gene sequence: CDR1 KGHSH, CDR2 LQKENI. This CDR3 is 16 amino acids long. Trimming cost V 3 bases and J 0 bases; bases outside gene matches: 7. Each sample had about 100,000 TCR templates assayed. Sequencing was performed with immunoSEQ multiplex PCR; in TCRdb, only in-frame clones are kept and a portion is missing. The sample lists more than 85,000 clones, 85% to 95% seen once, with roughly 0.6% in the top ten. The sample originates from a study of siplizumab effects on memory and regulatory T cells. Study results and caveats: A mean of around 65% of mappable alloreactive CD4+ clones were Treg-derived with siplizumab, compared with 26.9% in controls. Roughly 80-97% of proliferating clones (CD4+ or CD8+) could not be assigned a naive or memory phenotype. Alloreactive sequences tracing back to unstimulated CD4+ memory cells were significantly reduced by siplizumab.

The sample taken for sequencing was Tregs sorted from blood. This sequence joins TRBV18 and TRBJ1-1; TRBD1 agrees at 7 bases. The origin of this receptor is a human donor in good health. CDR3 region: CASSPQGTAMNTEAFF. In DNA, the CDR3 is TGTGCCAGCTCACCCCAAGGGACAGCGATGAACACTGAAGCTTTCTTT.